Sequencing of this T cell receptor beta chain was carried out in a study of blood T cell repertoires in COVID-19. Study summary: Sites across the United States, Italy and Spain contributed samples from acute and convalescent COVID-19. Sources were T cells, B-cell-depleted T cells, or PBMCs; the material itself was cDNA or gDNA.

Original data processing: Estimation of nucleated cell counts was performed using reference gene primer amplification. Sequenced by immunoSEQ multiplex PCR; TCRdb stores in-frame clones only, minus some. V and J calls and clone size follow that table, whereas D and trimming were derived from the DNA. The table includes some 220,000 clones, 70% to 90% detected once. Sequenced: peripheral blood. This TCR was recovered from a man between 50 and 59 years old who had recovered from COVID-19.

CDR3 amino acids: CASSEEGGQGNYGYTF. CDR3 nucleotides: TGTGCCAGCAGTGAAGAAGGGGGACAGGGGAACTATGGCTACACCTTC. The chain has TRBV2 and TRBJ1-2; 10 bases are shared with TRBD1. The CDR3 consists of 16 residues. V trimming: 1 base; J trimming: 2 bases; junction bases outside the gene matches: 4. From germline, CDR1 is SNHLY and CDR2 FYNNEI.